These 14 T cell receptor beta chains share one sample of origin, sequenced in a study of CD8 T cells in ankylosing spondylitis. General study points: What seemed typical of ankylosing spondylitis blood was a TCR beta motif built from roughly eight highly homologous variants.

No antigens are known for them. TCRdb independently ran MiXCR on the 5' RACE reads; one entry per CDR3 protein. Of hundreds of thousands of distinct CDR3 sequences listed, 17% are singletons. The sample comprised blood, either unsorted or a sorted T cell fraction (not recorded which). These receptors all stem from a male donor with ankylosing spondylitis.

The chain couples TRBV7-2 to TRBJ2-7; D gene uncertain. Germline CDR1 SGHTA, CDR2 FQGNSA. There are 15 residues in the CDR3. The V and J ends lost 3 bases and 2 bases respectively, with 14 bases between them. CDR3 nucleotide sequence: TGTGCCAGCAGCTTTCGGCCAGTTGGCCCCTACGAGCAGTACTTC. This gives the protein CASSFRPVGPYEQYF.

The chain has TRBV18 and TRBJ1-2, with D tentatively TRBD1 (6 bases). Between the trimmed V and J ends, which lost 3 bases and 5 bases, there was a span of 13 bases. CDR1 is KGHSH, CDR2 LQKENI, per germline. The CDR3 runs 14 residues. The CDR3 spells CASSPGQRGYGYTF. The CDR3 DNA reads TGTGCCAGCTCACCCGGACAGAGAGGATATGGCTACACCTTC.

This clonotype appeared a few times. The chain recombines TRBV5-1 with TRBJ1-1, with D unresolved. This CDR3 spans 15 amino acids. V was shortened by 2 bases and J by 0 bases, with 11 bases between the two germline ends. CDR1 and CDR2 from the germline V gene are SGHRS and YFSETQ. The CDR3 nucleotides read TGCGCCAGCAGCTTAATGACCGACATGAACACTGAAGCTTTCTTT. Its protein is CASSLMTDMNTEAFF.

To note about this clonotype: Given a much more abundant clone one base away, this may be a read error. The rearrangement joins TRBV12-3 or TRBV12-4 to TRBJ1-2; 7 bases agree with TRBD1. The J segment lost 10 bases and the V segment lost 5 bases, leaving 16 bases of the junction unmatched. The CDR3 totals 15 residues. The CDR3 bases are TGTGCCAGCAGTCCTAGACAGGGAGGGAGCGGAGACTACACCTTC. The encoded protein is CASSPRQGGSGDYTF.

The rearrangement uses TRBV6-1 and TRBJ1-5; TRBD1 aligns across 7 bases. Per the germline V gene, CDR1 is MNHNS and CDR2 is SASEGT. The CDR3 extends over 15 amino acids. V was clipped by 6 bases and J by 0 bases; unmatched bases: 5. CDR3 coding DNA: TGTGCCAGCAGACACAACAGGGGTAGCAATCAGCCCCAGCATTTT. Protein product: CASRHNRGSNQPQHF.

This chain uses TRBV5-1 with TRBJ2-1, with 8 bases that match TRBD2. V lost 3 bases to trimming and J lost 3 bases; unmatched junction nucleotides: 5. This CDR3 region has 15 residues. CDR1 SGHRS and CDR2 YFSETQ come from the germline V gene. The CDR3 protein is CASSSAGTSYNEQFF. The CDR3 DNA reads as TGCGCCAGCAGCTCCGCGGGGACTAGCTACAATGAGCAGTTCTTC.

This clonotype was counted many times. The V call is TRBV29-1, the J call TRBJ1-1; the D is unclear. Trimming took off 4 bases at V and 1 base at J, with 10 bases between the two ends. Germline lookup yields CDR1 SQVTM and CDR2 ANQGSEA. CDR3 length: 13 residues. CDR3 protein: CSVAERSNTEAFF. CDR3 sequence (DNA): TGCAGCGTTGCGGAGAGGTCGAACACTGAAGCTTTCTTT.

This chain uses TRBV9 with TRBJ2-1, with 11 bases fitting TRBD2. The CDR3 has 15 amino acids. The ends lost 0 bases at V and 9 bases at J; junction bases unmatched: 5. Per germline, CDR1 SGDLS and CDR2 YYNGEE. This CDR3 is CASSVEASGRIEQFF. In nucleotides, the CDR3 is TGTGCCAGCAGCGTAGAGGCTAGCGGGAGGATTGAGCAGTTCTTC. The full variable domain, rest sourced from reference TRBV9 and TRBJ2-1, is DSGVTQTPKHLITATGQRVTLRCSPRSGDLSVYWYQQSLDQGLQFLIQYYNGEERAKGNILERFSAQQFPDLHSELNLSSLELGDSALYFCASSVEASGRIEQFFGPGTRLTVL.

At least ten counts were recorded for this clonotype. The CDR3 DNA reads TGCAGTGCCAGGGGACAGGGGAACACCGGGGAGCTGTTTTTT. Amino acid sequence: CSARGQGNTGELFF. The chain recombines TRBV20-1 with TRBJ2-2; 9 bases agree with TRBD1. Germline lookup yields CDR1 DFQATT and CDR2 SNEGSKA (reference sequence). The CDR3 runs to 14 residues. Unmatched junction bases numbered 3, after V lost 6 bases and J lost 1 base.

The gene calls are TRBV6-2 or TRBV6-3 and TRBJ2-7; tentative D call: TRBD2 (5 bases). Germline V gene data show CDR1 as MNHEY and CDR2 as SVGEGT. The CDR3 consists of 18 residues. Trimming took 4 bases from V and 4 from J, leaving 26 bases between them. As DNA, the CDR3 is TGTGCCAGCAGTTTCGCTGAATACCGGACTTCCTTGGGGTACGAGCAGTACTTC. Translated, it gives CASSFAEYRTSLGYEQYF.

The chain combines TRBV20-1 with TRBJ1-6, with a tentative D call TRBD1 (6 bases). In germline, CDR1 is DFQATT, CDR2 SNEGSKA (reference sequence). The CDR3 length is 21 residues. The V and J ends lost 3 bases and 0 bases respectively, with 27 bases between them. CDR3: CSASSGLRGSRWSSYNSPLHF. The CDR3 DNA follows: TGCAGTGCTAGTTCGGGATTGAGGGGGTCGCGATGGAGCTCCTATAATTCACCCCTCCACTTT.

This chain uses TRBV9 with TRBJ1-4; a weak D match, TRBD1 (5 bases). V was pared by 0 bases and J by 0 bases, with 9 bases between. This CDR3 contains 16 residues. Looked up from germline, CDR1 is SGDLS and CDR2 is YYNGEE. CDR3 loop: CASSVGQIATNEKLFF. The DNA of the CDR3 is TGTGCCAGCAGCGTAGGACAGATTGCAACTAATGAAAAACTGTTTTTT.

This clonotype has only a few counts. This chain links TRBV29-1 with TRBJ2-3, with D tentatively TRBD1 or TRBD2 (5 bases each). This CDR3 has 14 residues. Trimming stripped 5 bases from V and 0 bases from J, with 12 bases between. The germline CDR1 and CDR2 sequences are SQVTM and ANQGSEA. In nucleotides, the CDR3 is TGCAGCGTTCGTAAGGGGAGAAGCACAGATACGCAGTATTTT. This sequence encodes CSVRKGRSTDTQYF.

The J gene is TRBJ2-1, the V gene TRBV7-9; 8 nucleotides line up with TRBD2. Germline V lookup: CDR1 SEHNR, CDR2 FQNEAQ (reference sequence). The CDR3 loop spans 15 amino acids. The V and J ends lost 1 base and 5 bases, in that order; junction bases with no gene match: 4. The CDR3, as DNA: TGTGCCAGCAGCTTAGTGGGACTAGTCGACAATGAGCAGTTCTTC. This codes for CASSLVGLVDNEQFF.